This T cell receptor beta chain came from a study of cytomegalovirus exposure and HLA in healthy donors. CDR1 is GTSNPN and CDR2 is SVGIG in the germline V gene (reference sequence). The CDR3 covers 13 residues. Broader study findings: In a later analysis, several top co-occurrence clusters appeared linked to parvovirus B19, influenza, CMV and Epstein-Barr virus. According to reports, the classifier identified cytomegalovirus status with high specificity and sensitivity.

To note about this clone: Its target is unknown. One end of the junction does not line up with germline, which may come from a read error.

The primer mix had 60 Vbeta and 13 Jbeta primers. This table comes from immunoSEQ multiplex PCR, and its TCRdb copy is limited to in-frame clones, with some not included. The sample's table shows some 110,000 clones. The chain joins TRBV30 to TRBJ2-7, with 7 bases identical to TRBD2. Sequenced input: PBMCs. The source of this sequence is a man aged 35 to 55 in good health and CMV-seropositive. The CDR3 DNA follows: TGTGCCTGGAGTGTACGGTTTGGCGGGAGACGACACTTC. It is translated as CAWSVRFGGRRHF.